These T cell receptor beta chains were read from a single sample in a study of blood T cell repertoires in COVID-19. Sequencing was performed with immunoSEQ multiplex PCR; in TCRdb, only in-frame clones are kept and a portion is missing. This sample has 140,000 to 150,000 clones; around 90% occur once, and the top ten carry about 1.7%. Sequenced input: peripheral blood. All receptors come from a man aged 65 to 79 with acute or convalescent COVID-19. Each CDR3 is given with its conserved first and last residue. D genes are given only for firm matches. Some rows have no size entry. The others give once, few or many, or a class for an expanded clone.

TRBV2,TRBJ1-1,-,-,TGTGCCAGCAGTGGGGGGGTTGAAGCTTTCTTT,CASSGGVEAFF
TRBV29-1,TRBJ2-1,-,TRBD2,TGCAGCGCTTTCGGGCTAGCGGGAACTGAGCAGTTCTTC,CSAFGLAGTEQFF
TRBV18,TRBJ2-5,-,-,TGTGCCAGCTCACCACCTGCGGAGACCCAGTACTTC,CASSPPAETQYF
TRBV7-2,TRBJ2-1,-,-,TGTGCCAGCAGCTTAAGTGTGGGAGGCCTTAGTAATGAGCAGTTCTTC,CASSLSVGGLSNEQFF
TRBV3-1/TRBV3-2,TRBJ2-1,few,-,TGTGCCAGCAGCCCGTGGACGGGAGATTATGAGCAGTTCTTC,CASSPWTGDYEQFF
TRBV19,TRBJ2-2,-,TRBD1,TGTGCCAGCGCCCCGGGACAGGGTACCGGGGAGCTGTTTTTT,CASAPGQGTGELFF
TRBV5-3,TRBJ1-5,-,TRBD1,TGTGCCAGAAGCTTGTGCGGGACAGGGGTTTATAGCAATCAGCCCCAGCATTTT,CARSLCGTGVYSNQPQHF
TRBV9,TRBJ2-3,-,-,TGTGCCAGCAGCGTAGACGAGGGCCACTACACAGATACGCAGTATTTT,CASSVDEGHYTDTQYF
TRBV27,TRBJ2-5,-,TRBD2,TGTGCCAGCAGTCTCACTAGCGGTCAAGAGACCCAGTACTTC,CASSLTSGQETQYF
TRBV3-1/TRBV3-2,TRBJ1-2,once,-,TGTGCCAGCAGCCAAGACTTTGGCCAGAACTATGGCTACACCTTC,CASSQDFGQNYGYTF
TRBV28,TRBJ2-7,-,-,TGTGCCAGCAGTTCCCCACGGGAGCAGTACTTC,CASSSPREQYF
TRBV6-5,TRBJ1-1,-,TRBD1,TGTGCCAGCCAGAACCCCGGGACAGGGTACACTGAAGCTTTCTTT,CASQNPGTGYTEAFF
TRBV7-9,TRBJ2-2,-,TRBD2,TGTGCCAGCAGTCTGAGCGGGGGCTCGGGGGAGCTGTTTTTT,CASSLSGGSGELFF
TRBV28,TRBJ2-2,-,-,TGTGCCAGCAGTTTAGGATCTAGAACCGGGGAGCTGTTTTTT,CASSLGSRTGELFF
TRBV3-1/TRBV3-2,TRBJ2-3,-,TRBD2,TGTGCCAGCAGCCCCGAACCTAGCGGGAGGAGGGCAGATACGCAGTATTTT,CASSPEPSGRRADTQYF
TRBV7-8,TRBJ2-1,-,-,TGTGCCAGCCGCTCTGACAGTTTGGGCAATGAGCAGTTCTTC,CASRSDSLGNEQFF
TRBV5-1,TRBJ2-6,once,-,TGCGCCAGCACGTACTCGGCGACTGGTTCGGGGACCAACGTCCTGACTTTC,CASTYSATGSGTNVLTF
TRBV30,TRBJ1-2,-,-,TGTGCCTGGAGTCGGACGGGAGCTAACTATGGCTACACCTTC,CAWSRTGANYGYTF
TRBV7-9,TRBJ1-3,few,-,TGTGCCAGCAGGAGGGGGACACGCGGGCGAAACACCATATATTTT,CASRRGTRGRNTIYF
TRBV15,TRBJ1-1,-,TRBD1,TGTGCCACCAGCAGGGCACAGGGGGGAGGGACTGAAGCTTTCTTT,CATSRAQGGGTEAFF
TRBV28,TRBJ2-7,-,-,TGTGCCAGCAGCCGACCAGGGGGGCAATACGAGCAGTACTTC,CASSRPGGQYEQYF